This TCR beta chain was obtained from a study of control samples from healthy donors and cancer patients. Some clones are missing from TCRdb's copy, which holds only in-frame ones; the method was immunoSEQ multiplex PCR. Among roughly 79,000 clones, approximately 88% were seen once, and the ten largest hold about 16%. The V end lost 2 bases, the J end lost 5 bases, and 7 bases lay between the germline ends. CDR3 length: 13 residues. Germline CDR1 SEHNR, CDR2 FQNEAQ (reference sequence). Sequences were obtained from blood. This TCR was recovered from a man aged 45-65 years in good health. The V and J genes are TRBV7-9 and TRBJ1-5; no clear D. The CDR3 protein is CASSLNADQPQHF. The CDR3 coding sequence is TGTGCCAGCAGCTTAAACGCGGATCAGCCCCAGCATTTT.